The subject of this entry is one T cell receptor beta chain. Its antigen is as yet unknown. The CDR3 extends over 12 amino acids. The V gene's germline CDR1 is KGHSH and CDR2 LQKENI. V lost 4 bases, J lost 4 bases, and 8 bases lay in between. This entry is derived from a study of T cells and Merkel cell carcinoma outcomes. Libraries were prepared by immunoSEQ multiplex PCR; TCRdb keeps only in-frame clonotypes and omits some of them. This sample carries about 1,900 clones, 93% of them seen once, and the ten largest clones take 1.3% to 1.5%. Findings of the study overall: In Merkel cell carcinoma, repertoire and T-cell density reportedly predicted outcomes.

The receptor was isolated from a human donor with Merkel cell carcinoma. The sequencing input was tumor tissue from Merkel cell carcinoma. The genes are TRBV18 and TRBJ2-7, with D perhaps matching TRBD2 (6 bases). The DNA for the CDR3 is TGTGCCAGCTCACGGGGGGAATACGAGCAGTACTTC. Its protein product is CASSRGEYEQYF.